This T cell receptor (beta chain) was captured in a study of T cell responses to AZD1222 COVID-19 vaccine. Profiling relied on immunoSEQ multiplex PCR, and the TCRdb table lists in-frame clones only, not all of them. The sample carries some 80,000 clones, more than 60% recorded once. The ends were cut back, 5 bases at V and 7 bases at J, with 14 bases in the middle. The CDR3 is 13 amino acids. The starting material was peripheral blood, obtained 28 days after the second dose of the MenACWY control vaccine. The genes are TRBV12-3 or TRBV12-4 and TRBJ1-1; maybe TRBD1 (6 bases). The sequence came from an adult who received the MenACWY meningococcal vaccine as a control. CDR3 nucleotide sequence: TGTGCCAGCAGTCCGGAGGGGGTCCGTGAAGCTTTCTTT. Translating it yields CASSPEGVREAFF.